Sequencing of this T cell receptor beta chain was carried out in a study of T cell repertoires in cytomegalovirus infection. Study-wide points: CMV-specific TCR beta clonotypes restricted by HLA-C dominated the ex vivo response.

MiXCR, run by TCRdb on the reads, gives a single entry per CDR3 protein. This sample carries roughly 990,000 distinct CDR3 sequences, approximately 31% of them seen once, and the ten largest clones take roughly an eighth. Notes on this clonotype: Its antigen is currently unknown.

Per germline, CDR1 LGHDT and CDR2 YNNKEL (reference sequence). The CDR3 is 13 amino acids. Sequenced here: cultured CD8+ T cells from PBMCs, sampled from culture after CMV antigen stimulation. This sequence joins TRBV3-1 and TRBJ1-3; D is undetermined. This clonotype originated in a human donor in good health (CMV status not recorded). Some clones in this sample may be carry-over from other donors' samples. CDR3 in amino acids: CVVAESSGNTIYF. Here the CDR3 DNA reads TGTGTAGTGGCGGAGAGCTCTGGAAACACCATATATTTT.